This T cell receptor beta chain was sequenced during a study of shared T cell receptors in the human thymus. The CDR3 is 12 residues long. In germline, CDR1 is SGHDN, CDR2 FVKESK. V was clipped by 4 bases and J by 5 bases, with 9 bases between them. Produced via immunoSEQ multiplex PCR; TCRdb's table is partial and in-frame only. The sample shows about 380,000 clones, around 95% of them seen only once. The V gene is TRBV14, the J gene TRBJ2-7; the D is unclear. The TCR originated in a human donor. Specimen: thymocytes. CDR3 nucleotide sequence: TGTGCCAGCAGCCCGGTAGGGAACGAGCAGTACTTC. This codes for CASSPVGNEQYF.